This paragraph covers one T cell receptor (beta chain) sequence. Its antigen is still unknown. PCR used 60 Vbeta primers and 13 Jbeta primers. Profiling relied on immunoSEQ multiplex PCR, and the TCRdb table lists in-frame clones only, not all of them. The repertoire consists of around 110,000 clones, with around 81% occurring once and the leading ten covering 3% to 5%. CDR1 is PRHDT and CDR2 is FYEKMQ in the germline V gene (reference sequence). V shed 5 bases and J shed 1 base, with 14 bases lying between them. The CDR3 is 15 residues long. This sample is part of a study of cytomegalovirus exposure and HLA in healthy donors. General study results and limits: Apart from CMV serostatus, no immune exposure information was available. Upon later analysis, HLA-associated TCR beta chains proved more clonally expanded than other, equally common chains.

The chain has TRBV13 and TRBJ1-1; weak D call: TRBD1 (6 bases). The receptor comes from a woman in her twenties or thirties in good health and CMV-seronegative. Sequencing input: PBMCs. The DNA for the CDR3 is TGTGCCAGCAGCATCAACAGGGTGACGAACACTGAAGCTTTCTTT. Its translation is CASSINRVTNTEAFF.